A selection of T cell receptor beta chains follows, all from one sample in a study of T cell repertoires in cytomegalovirus infection. A single record per CDR3 protein comes from TCRdb applying MiXCR to the reads. The sample holds about 830,000 distinct CDR3 sequences, approximately 29% seen once. No antigen has been assigned to these receptors. The sequencing used cultured CD8+ T cells from PBMCs, collected from culture after CMV antigen stimulation. These receptors were collected from a human donor in good health (CMV status not recorded). Some clones in this sample may be carry-over from other donors' samples. Both conserved end residues are part of each CDR3. The D gene is left open where the match is weak. The size entry is marked missing in some rows and otherwise reads once, few, many or a size class.

v_call	clone_size	d_call	j_call	cdr3_aa	cdr3_nt
TRBV27	.	.	TRBJ1-2	CASSLSRRTAYNYGYTF	TGTGCCAGCAGTTTATCGAGGAGGACAGCTTATAACTATGGCTACACCTTC
TRBV7-9	many	TRBD1	TRBJ1-1	CASSSTSRGSTEAFF	TGTGCCAGCAGCTCAACTTCCAGGGGGAGCACTGAAGCTTTCTTT
TRBV6-5	few	TRBD1	TRBJ1-5	CASGDSLHQPQHF	TGTGCCAGCGGGGACAGTTTGCATCAGCCCCAGCATTTT
TRBV3-1	.	.	TRBJ1-2	CASSQAAGSNYGYTF	TGTGCCAGCAGCCAAGCAGCAGGCTCTAACTATGGCTACACCTTC
TRBV6-6	.	.	TRBJ2-5	CASSYSRRGGHQETQYF	TGTGCCAGCAGTTATAGTCGCCGGGGAGGCCATCAAGAGACCCAGTACTTC
TRBV11-2	few	TRBD2	TRBJ2-1	CASSLGGRVGNEQFF	TGTGCCAGCAGCTTAGGAGGGAGGGTGGGCAATGAGCAGTTCTTC
TRBV7-6	few	TRBD1	TRBJ1-1	CASSPLTGANTEAFF	TGTGCCAGCAGCCCTCTGACAGGGGCGAACACTGAAGCTTTCTTT
TRBV28	few	.	TRBJ1-1	CASSLLAAGEAFF	TGTGCCAGCAGTTTATTAGCGGCAGGTGAAGCTTTCTTT
TRBV4-1	many	TRBD2	TRBJ2-3	CASSQYNPLGLVSSTDTQYF	TGCGCCAGCAGCCAATATAATCCCCTCGGACTAGTCTCTAGCACAGATACGCAGTATTTT
TRBV6-5	.	TRBD1	TRBJ1-1	CASRRQGRVEAFF	TGTGCCAGCAGGCGACAGGGTAGGGTTGAAGCTTTCTTT
TRBV28	.	.	TRBJ1-1	CASSPRRGMNTEAFF	TGTGCCAGCAGTCCTCGACGGGGGATGAACACTGAAGCTTTCTTT
TRBV29-1	.	TRBD1	TRBJ2-2	CSVEASGQVKSGELFF	TGCAGCGTTGAAGCATCGGGACAGGTTAAATCCGGGGAGCTGTTTTTT